Sequencing of this T cell receptor beta chain was carried out in a study of blood T cell repertoires in COVID-19. Seattle cases were enrolled at active infection and followed longitudinally. Looked up from germline, CDR1 is MRHNA and CDR2 is SNTAGT. The length of the CDR3 is 14 residues. After removal of 3 bases from V and 4 bases from J, the junction contained 3 bases not matched to a gene. Per the authors' pipeline: The assay estimated nucleated cells by amplifying reference gene primers. The protocol was immunoSEQ multiplex PCR, while the TCRdb copy is restricted to in-frame clones and leaves out a portion. From that table come the V and J calls and clone size; the DNA was used to work out D and trimming. There are some 110,000 clones in the sample; approximately 85% occur only once, and about 3.3% lies in the top ten.

The clonotype originates from a woman older than 75 with COVID-19, enrolled during active disease. The chain has TRBV6-4 and TRBJ2-3; 8 bases are shared with TRBD2. Sequencing was carried out using peripheral blood. The CDR3 reads CASSEAGEADTQYF. In DNA, the CDR3 is TGTGCCAGCAGTGAAGCGGGAGAGGCAGATACGCAGTATTTT.